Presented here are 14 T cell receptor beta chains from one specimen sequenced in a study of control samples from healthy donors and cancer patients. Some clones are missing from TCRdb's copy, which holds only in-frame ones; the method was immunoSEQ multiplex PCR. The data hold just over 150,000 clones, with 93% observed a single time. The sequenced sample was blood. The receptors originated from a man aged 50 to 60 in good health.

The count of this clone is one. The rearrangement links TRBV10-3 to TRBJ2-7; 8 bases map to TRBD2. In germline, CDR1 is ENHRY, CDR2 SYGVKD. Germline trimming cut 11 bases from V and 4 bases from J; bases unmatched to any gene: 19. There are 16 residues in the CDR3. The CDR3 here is CASGGGRTTPQYEQYF. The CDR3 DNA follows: TGTGCCTCCGGGGGCGGGAGGACCACCCCACAATACGAGCAGTACTTC.

The CDR3 is CASSLRRPQETQYF. The CDR3 region has the DNA TGTGCCAGCAGTTTACGGAGACCACAAGAGACCCAGTACTTC. The chain couples TRBV28 to TRBJ2-5; D ambiguous. CDR3 length: 14 residues. The germline CDR1 and CDR2 sequences are MDHEN and SYDVKM. Trimming took 2 bases from V and 2 from J, leaving 9 bases between them.

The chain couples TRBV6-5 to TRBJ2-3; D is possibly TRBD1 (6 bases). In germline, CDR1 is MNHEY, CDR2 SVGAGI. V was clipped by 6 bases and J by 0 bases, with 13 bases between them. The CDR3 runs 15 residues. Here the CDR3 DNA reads TGTGCCAGCAGACCCATGGGGGCTAGCACAGATACGCAGTATTTT. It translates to CASRPMGASTDTQYF.

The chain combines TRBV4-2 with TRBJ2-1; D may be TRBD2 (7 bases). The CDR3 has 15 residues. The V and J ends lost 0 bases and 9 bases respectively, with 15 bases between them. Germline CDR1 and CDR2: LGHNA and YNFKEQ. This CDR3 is CASSQEIGGVGEQFF. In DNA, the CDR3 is TGTGCCAGCAGCCAAGAAATAGGGGGGGTGGGTGAGCAGTTCTTC.

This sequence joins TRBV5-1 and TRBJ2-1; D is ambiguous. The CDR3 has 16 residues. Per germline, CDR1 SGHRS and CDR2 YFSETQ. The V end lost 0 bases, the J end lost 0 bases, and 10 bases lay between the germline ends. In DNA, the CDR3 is TGCGCCAGCAGCTTGGCCGACACGAGCTCCTACAATGAGCAGTTCTTC. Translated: CASSLADTSSYNEQFF.

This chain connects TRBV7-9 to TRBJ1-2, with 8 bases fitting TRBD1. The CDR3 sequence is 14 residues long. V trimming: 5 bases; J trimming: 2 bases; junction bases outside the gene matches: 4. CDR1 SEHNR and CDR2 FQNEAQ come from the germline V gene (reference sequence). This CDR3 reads CASSPGQGNYGYTF. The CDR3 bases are TGTGCCAGCAGCCCAGGACAGGGCAACTATGGCTACACCTTC.

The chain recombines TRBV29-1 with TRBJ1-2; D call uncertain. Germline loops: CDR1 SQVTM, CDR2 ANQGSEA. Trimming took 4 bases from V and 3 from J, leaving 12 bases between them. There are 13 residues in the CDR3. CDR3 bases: TGCAGCGTTGTAGGCGGGCGTGACTATGGCTACACCTTC. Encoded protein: CSVVGGRDYGYTF. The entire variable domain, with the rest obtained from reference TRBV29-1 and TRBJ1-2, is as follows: SAVISQKPSRDICQRGTSLTIQCQVDSQVTMMFWYRQQPGQSLTLIATANQGSEATYESGFVIDKFPISRPNLTFSTLTVSNMSPEDSSIYLCSVVGGRDYGYTFGSGTRLTVV.

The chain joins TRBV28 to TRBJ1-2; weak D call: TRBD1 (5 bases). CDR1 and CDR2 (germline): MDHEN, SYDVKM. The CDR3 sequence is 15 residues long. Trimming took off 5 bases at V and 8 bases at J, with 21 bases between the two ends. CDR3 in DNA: TGTGCCAGCAGTGTCTCCCGGGACCCCCCGCGGGGCTACACCTTC. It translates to CASSVSRDPPRGYTF.

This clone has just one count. The CDR3 is CAWSVRLAGGGNTGELFF. The CDR3 nucleotides read TGTGCCTGGAGTGTGAGGCTAGCGGGAGGGGGGAACACCGGGGAGCTGTTTTTT. The genes are TRBV30 and TRBJ2-2; the match to TRBD2 covers 12 bases. The CDR3 sequence is 18 residues long. V shed 0 bases and J 1 base; nucleotides not matched to a gene: 6. The V gene's germline CDR1 is GTSNPN and CDR2 SVGIG (reference sequence).

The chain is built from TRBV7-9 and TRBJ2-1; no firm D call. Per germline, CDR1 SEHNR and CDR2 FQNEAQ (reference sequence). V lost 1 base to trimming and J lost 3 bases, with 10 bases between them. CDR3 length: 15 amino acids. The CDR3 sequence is CASSLGNSGYNEQFF. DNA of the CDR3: TGTGCCAGCAGCTTAGGCAACTCTGGCTACAATGAGCAGTTCTTC.

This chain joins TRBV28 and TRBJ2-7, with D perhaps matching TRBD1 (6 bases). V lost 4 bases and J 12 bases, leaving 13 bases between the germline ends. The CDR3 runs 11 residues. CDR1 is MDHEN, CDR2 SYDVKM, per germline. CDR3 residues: CASSSNREPYF. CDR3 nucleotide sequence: TGTGCCAGCAGTTCAAACAGGGAACCGTACTTC.

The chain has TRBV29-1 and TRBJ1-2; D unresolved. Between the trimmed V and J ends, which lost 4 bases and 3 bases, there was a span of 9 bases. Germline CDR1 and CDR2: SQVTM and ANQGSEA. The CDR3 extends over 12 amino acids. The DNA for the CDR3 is TGCAGCGTTGTCTGGGTGGACTATGGCTACACCTTC. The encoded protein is CSVVWVDYGYTF.

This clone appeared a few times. CDR3 in amino acids: CASSQETGRGNTIYF. For the CDR3, the DNA is TGTGCCAGCAGCCAAGAAACAGGGCGTGGAAACACCATATATTTT. The chain links TRBV14 to TRBJ1-3; tentative D call: TRBD1 (6 bases). The germline V gene encodes CDR1 SGHDN and CDR2 FVKESK. Trimming left V 0 bases short and J 3 bases short, with 9 bases between. This CDR3 region has 15 residues. The entire variable domain, with the rest obtained from reference TRBV14 and TRBJ1-3, is as follows: EAGVTQFPSHSVIEKGQTVTLRCDPISGHDNLYWYRRVMGKEIKFLLHFVKESKQDESGMPNNRFLAERTGGTYSTLKVQPAELEDSGVYFCASSQETGRGNTIYFGEGSWLTVV.

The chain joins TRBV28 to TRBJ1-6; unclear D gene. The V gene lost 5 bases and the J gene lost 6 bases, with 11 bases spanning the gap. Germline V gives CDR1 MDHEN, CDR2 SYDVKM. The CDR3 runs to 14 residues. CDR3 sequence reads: CASSPRVINSPLHF. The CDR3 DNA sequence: TGTGCCAGCAGTCCGAGGGTAATTAATTCACCCCTCCACTTT.